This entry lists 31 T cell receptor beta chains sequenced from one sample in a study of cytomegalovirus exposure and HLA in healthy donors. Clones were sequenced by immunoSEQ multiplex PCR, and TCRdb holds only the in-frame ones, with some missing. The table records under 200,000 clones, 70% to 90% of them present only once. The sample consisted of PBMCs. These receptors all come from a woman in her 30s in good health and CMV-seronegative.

The CDR3 nucleotides read TGCGCCAGCAGCCAAGACCTCGACAGGGCTGACATTCAGTACTTC. Residues: CASSQDLDRADIQYF. The rearrangement uses TRBV4-3 and TRBJ2-4; 7 bases match TRBD1. This CDR3 contains 15 residues. From germline, CDR1 is LGHNA and CDR2 YSLEER. The trim removed 0 bases at V and 8 bases at J, leaving 7 bases unmatched.

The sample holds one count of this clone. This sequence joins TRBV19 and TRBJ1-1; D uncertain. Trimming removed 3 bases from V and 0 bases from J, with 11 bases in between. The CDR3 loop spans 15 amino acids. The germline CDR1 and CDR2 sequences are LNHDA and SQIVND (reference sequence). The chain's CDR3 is CASSISPKMNTEAFF. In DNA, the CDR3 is TGTGCCAGTAGTATCTCTCCCAAAATGAACACTGAAGCTTTCTTT.

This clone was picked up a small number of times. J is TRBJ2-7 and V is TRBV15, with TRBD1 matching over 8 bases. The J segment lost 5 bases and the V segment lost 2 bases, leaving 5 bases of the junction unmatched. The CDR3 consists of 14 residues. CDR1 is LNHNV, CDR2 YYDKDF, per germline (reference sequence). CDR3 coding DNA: TGTGCCACCAGCAGAAGACAGGGGTTCGACGAGCAGTACTTC. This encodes CATSRRQGFDEQYF.

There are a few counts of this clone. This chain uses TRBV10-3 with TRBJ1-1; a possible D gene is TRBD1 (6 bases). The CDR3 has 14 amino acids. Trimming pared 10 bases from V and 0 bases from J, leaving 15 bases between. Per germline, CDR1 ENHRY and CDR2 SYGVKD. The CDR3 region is CATLQGTMNTEAFF. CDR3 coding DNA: TGTGCCACGCTACAGGGTACCATGAACACTGAAGCTTTCTTT.

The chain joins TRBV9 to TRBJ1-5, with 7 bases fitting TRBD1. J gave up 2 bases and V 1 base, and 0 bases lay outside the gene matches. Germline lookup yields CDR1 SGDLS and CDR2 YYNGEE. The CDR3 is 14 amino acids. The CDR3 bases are TGTGCCAGCAGCGTAACAGGGGGCAATCAGCCCCAGCATTTT. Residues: CASSVTGGNQPQHF.

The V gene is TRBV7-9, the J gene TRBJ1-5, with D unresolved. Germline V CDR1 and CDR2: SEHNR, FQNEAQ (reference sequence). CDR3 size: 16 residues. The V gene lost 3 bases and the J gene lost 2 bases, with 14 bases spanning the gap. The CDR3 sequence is CASSFETLWGNQPQHF. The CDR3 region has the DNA TGTGCCAGCAGCTTTGAAACACTTTGGGGCAATCAGCCCCAGCATTTT.

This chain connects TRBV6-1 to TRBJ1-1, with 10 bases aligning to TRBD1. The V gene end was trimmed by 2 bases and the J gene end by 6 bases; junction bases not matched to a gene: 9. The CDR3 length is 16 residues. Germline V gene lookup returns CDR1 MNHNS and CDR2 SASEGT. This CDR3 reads CASSESGQGLVSEAFF. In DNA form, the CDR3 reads TGTGCCAGCAGTGAATCGGGACAGGGGCTTGTATCTGAAGCTTTCTTT.

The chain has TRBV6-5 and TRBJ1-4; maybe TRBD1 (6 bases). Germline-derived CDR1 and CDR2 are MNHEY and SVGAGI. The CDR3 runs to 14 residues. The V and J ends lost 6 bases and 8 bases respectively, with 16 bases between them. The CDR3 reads CASRPRQVWEKLFF. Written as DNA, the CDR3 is TGTGCCAGCAGACCTAGACAGGTTTGGGAAAAACTGTTTTTT.

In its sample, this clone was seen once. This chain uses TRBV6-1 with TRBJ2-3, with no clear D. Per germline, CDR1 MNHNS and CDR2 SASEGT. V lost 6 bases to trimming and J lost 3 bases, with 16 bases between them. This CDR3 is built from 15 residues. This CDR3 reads CASRLAPLQTDTQYF. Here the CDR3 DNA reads TGTGCCAGCAGATTAGCACCGCTCCAAACAGATACGCAGTATTTT.

In DNA, the CDR3 is TGCGCCAGCAGCCAAGTAAAGGTGGTTTTTTCAGATACGCAGTATTTT. Translation: CASSQVKVVFSDTQYF. The J gene is TRBJ2-3, the V gene TRBV4-3; D is undetermined. Germline CDR1 is LGHNA and CDR2 is YSLEER. CDR3 length equals 16 residues. The V end was cut by 1 base, the J end by 4 bases, with 15 bases between.

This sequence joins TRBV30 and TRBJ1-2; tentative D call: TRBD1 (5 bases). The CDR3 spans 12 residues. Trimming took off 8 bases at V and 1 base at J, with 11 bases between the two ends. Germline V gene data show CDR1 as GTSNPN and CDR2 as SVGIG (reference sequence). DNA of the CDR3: TGTGCCAGCGACAGCCTTAACTATGGCTACACCTTC. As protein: CASDSLNYGYTF.

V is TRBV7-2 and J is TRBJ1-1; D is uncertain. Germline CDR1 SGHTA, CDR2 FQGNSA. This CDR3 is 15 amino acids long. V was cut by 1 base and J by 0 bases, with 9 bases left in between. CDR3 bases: TGTGCCAGCAGCTTAGAGGTCGCGGTGAACACTGAAGCTTTCTTT. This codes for CASSLEVAVNTEAFF.

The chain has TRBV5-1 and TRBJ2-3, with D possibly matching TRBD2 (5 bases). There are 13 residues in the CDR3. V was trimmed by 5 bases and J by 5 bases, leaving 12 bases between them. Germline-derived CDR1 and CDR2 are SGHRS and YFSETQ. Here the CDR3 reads CASSWLRGDTQYF. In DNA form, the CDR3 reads TGCGCCAGCAGTTGGCTCCGGGGAGATACGCAGTATTTT.

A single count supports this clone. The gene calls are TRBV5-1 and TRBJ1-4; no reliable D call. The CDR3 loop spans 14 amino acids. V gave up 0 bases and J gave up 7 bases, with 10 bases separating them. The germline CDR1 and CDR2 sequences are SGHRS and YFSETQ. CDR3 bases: TGCGCCAGCAGCTTGGACGGGTTAGGTGAAAAACTGTTTTTT. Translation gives CASSLDGLGEKLFF.

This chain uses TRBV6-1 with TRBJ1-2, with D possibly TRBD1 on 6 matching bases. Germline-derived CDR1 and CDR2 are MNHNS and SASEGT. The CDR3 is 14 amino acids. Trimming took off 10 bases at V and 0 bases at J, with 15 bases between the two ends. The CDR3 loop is CANLEWGPNYGYTF. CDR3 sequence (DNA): TGTGCCAACTTAGAGTGGGGGCCTAACTATGGCTACACCTTC.

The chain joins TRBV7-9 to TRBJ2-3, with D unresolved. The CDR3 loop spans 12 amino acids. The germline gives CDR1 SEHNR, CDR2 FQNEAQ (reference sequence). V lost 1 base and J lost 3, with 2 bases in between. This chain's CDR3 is CASSLETDTQYF. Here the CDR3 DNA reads TGTGCCAGCAGCTTAGAAACAGATACGCAGTATTTT.

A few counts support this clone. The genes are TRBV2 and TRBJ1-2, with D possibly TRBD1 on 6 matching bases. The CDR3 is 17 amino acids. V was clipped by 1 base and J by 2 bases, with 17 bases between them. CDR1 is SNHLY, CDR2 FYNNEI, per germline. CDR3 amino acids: CASSEDRVVVQNYGYTF. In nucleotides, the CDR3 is TGTGCCAGCAGTGAAGACAGGGTTGTGGTTCAGAACTATGGCTACACCTTC.

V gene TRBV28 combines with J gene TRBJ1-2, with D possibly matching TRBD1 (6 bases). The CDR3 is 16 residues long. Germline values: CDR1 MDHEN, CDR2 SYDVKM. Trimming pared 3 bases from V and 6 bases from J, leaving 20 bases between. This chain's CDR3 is CASSLDRPFIDHGYTF. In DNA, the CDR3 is TGTGCCAGCAGTTTGGACAGACCTTTTATCGACCATGGCTACACCTTC.

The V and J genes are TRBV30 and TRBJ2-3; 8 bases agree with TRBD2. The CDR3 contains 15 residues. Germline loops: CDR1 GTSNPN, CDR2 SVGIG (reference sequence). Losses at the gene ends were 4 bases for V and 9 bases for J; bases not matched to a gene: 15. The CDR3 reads CAWTPGSGTVVTQYF. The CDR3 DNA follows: TGTGCCTGGACCCCCGGTAGCGGGACGGTAGTCACGCAGTATTTT.

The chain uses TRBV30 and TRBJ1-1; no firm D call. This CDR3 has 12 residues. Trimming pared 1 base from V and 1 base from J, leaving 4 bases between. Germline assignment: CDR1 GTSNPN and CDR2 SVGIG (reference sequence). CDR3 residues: CAWSGQNTEAFF. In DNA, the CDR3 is TGTGCCTGGAGTGGACAGAACACTGAAGCTTTCTTT.

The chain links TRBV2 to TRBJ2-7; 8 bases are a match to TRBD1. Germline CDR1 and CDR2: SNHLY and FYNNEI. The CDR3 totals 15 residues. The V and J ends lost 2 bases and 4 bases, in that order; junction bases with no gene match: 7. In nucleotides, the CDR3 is TGTGCCAGCAGTGAACGGGACAGGCCTCCGTACGAGCAGTACTTC. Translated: CASSERDRPPYEQYF. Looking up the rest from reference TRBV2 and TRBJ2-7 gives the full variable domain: EPEVTQTPSHQVTQMGQEVILRCVPISNHLYFYWYRQILGQKVEFLVSFYNNEISEKSEIFDDQFSVERPDGSNFTLKIRSTKLEDSAMYFCASSERDRPPYEQYFGPGTRLTVT.

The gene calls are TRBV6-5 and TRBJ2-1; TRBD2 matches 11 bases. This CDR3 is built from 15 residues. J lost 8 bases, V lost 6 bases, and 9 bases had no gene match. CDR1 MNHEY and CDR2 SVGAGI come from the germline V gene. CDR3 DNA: TGTGCCAGCAGCGCGGGACTAGCGGCGCGCTATGAGCAGTTCTTC. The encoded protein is CASSAGLAARYEQFF.

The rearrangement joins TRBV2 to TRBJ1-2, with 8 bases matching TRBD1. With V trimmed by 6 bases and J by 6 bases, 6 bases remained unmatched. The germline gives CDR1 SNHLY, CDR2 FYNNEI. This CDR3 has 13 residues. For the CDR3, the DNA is TGTGCCAGCAGAACCGGGACAGGAGATGGCTACACCTTC. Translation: CASRTGTGDGYTF.

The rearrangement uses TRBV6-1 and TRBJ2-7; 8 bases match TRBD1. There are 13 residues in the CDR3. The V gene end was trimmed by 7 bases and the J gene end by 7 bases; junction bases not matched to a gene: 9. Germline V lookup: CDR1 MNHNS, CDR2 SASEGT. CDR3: CASTDRVDGEQYF. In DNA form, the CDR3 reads TGTGCCAGCACGGACAGGGTGGATGGGGAGCAGTACTTC.

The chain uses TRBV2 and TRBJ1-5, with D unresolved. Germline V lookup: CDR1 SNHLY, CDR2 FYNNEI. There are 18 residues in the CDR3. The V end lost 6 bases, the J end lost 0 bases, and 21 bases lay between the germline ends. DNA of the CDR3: TGTGCCAGCAGGGCGCGGAGGACCCCAGAGATTAGCAATCAGCCCCAGCATTTT. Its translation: CASRARRTPEISNQPQHF.

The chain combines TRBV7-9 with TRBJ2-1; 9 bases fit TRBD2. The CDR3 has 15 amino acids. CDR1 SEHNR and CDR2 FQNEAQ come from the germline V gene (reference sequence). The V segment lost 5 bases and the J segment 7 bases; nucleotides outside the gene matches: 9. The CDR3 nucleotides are TGTGCCAGCAGCCCGCCGGGACTAGCTGAGAATGAGCAGTTCTTC. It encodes CASSPPGLAENEQFF.

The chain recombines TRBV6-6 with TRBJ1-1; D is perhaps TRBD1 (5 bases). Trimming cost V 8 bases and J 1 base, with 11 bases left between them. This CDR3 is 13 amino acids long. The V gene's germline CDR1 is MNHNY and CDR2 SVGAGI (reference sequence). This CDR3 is CASRVGGNTEAFF. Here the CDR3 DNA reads TGTGCCAGCCGGGTTGGGGGGAACACTGAAGCTTTCTTT.

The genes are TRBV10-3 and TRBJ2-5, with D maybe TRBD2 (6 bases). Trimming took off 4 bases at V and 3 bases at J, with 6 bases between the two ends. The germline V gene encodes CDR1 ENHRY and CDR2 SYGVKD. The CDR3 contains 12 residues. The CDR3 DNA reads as TGTGCCATCAGTGGACTAGAAGAGACCCAGTACTTC. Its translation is CAISGLEETQYF.

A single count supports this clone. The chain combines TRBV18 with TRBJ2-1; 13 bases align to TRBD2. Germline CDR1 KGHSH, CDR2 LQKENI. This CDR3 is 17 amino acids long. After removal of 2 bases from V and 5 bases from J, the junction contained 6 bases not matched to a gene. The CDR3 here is CASSPKTSGGHHNEQFF. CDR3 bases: TGTGCCAGCTCACCAAAGACTAGCGGGGGGCATCACAATGAGCAGTTCTTC. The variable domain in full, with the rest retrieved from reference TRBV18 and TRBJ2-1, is NAGVMQNPRHLVRRRGQEARLRCSPMKGHSHVYWYRQLPEEGLKFMVYLQKENIIDESGMPKERFSAEFPKEGPSILRIQQVVRGDSAAYFCASSPKTSGGHHNEQFFGPGTRLTVL.

CDR3 coding DNA: TGTGCCAGCAGCCGGGCGGCTAGCGGGGGAGACATTCAGTACTTC. As protein: CASSRAASGGDIQYF. The chain combines TRBV6-1 with TRBJ2-4, with 10 positions matching TRBD2. Germline CDR1 MNHNS, CDR2 SASEGT. This CDR3 region has 15 residues. Trimming took 6 bases from V and 8 from J; bases not matched to a gene: 10.

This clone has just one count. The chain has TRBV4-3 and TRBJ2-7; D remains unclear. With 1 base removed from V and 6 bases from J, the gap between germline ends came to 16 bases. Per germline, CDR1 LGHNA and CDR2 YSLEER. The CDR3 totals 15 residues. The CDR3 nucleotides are TGCGCCAGCAGCCAAGGAGGCCCCCGCGACCCCGAGCAGTACTTC. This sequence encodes CASSQGGPRDPEQYF.